This T cell receptor beta chain was found in a study of CD8+ T cells in alopecia areata. General study findings and limits: Both scalp clonality and the expanded CD8+ clones among the top 100 showed a significant decrease with tofacitinib.

Reverse transcription of extracted RNA yielded cDNA, which provided the sequencing template. Assay: immunoSEQ multiplex PCR; the TCRdb copy retains only in-frame clones and omits some. The data hold roughly 150,000 clones, with roughly 50% observed a single time. Regarding treatment: oral pan-JAK inhibitor, 5-10 mg twice daily. CDR3 length: 15 amino acids. V was trimmed by 3 bases and J by 9 bases, leaving 18 bases between them. Comments on this clone: Its antigen remains unknown.

J is TRBJ2-1 and V is TRBV23-1; weak D call: TRBD2 (6 bases). TRBV23-1 is sorted into the ORF group, with uncertain function. The clonotype originates from a human donor with alopecia areata. The sequencing used CD8+ T cells sorted from blood, collected at week 4, from a patient treated with tofacitinib. The CDR3 coding sequence is TGCGCCAGCAGTCAGGGGGGTTCAAGCTTACGTGAGCAGTTCTTC. Translating gives CASSQGGSSLREQFF.